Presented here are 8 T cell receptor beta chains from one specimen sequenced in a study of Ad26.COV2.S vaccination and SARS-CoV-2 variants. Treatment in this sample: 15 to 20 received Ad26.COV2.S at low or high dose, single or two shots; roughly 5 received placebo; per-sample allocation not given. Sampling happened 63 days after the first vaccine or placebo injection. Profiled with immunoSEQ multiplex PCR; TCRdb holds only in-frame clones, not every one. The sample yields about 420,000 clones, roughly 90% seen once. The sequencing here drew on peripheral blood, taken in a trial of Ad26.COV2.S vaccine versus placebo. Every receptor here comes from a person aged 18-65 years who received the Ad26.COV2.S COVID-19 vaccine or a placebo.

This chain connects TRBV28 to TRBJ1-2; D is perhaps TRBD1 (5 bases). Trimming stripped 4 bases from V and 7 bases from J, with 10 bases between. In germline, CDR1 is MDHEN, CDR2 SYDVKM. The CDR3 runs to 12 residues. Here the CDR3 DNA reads TGTGCCAGCAGTTGGGGCGGGCTTGGCTACACCTTC. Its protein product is CASSWGGLGYTF.

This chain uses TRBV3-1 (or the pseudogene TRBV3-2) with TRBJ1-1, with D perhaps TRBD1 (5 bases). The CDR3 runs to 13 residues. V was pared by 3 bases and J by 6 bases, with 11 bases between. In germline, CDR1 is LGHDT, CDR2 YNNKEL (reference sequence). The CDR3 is CASSHDDSSEAFF. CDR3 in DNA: TGTGCCAGCAGCCATGACGACAGCTCTGAAGCTTTCTTT.

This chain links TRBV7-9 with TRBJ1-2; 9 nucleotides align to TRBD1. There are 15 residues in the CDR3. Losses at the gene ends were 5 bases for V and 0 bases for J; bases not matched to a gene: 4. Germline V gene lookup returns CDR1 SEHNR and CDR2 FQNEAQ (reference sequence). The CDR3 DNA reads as TGTGCCAGCAGCCAGGACAGGGGAGCTAACTATGGCTACACCTTC. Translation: CASSQDRGANYGYTF.

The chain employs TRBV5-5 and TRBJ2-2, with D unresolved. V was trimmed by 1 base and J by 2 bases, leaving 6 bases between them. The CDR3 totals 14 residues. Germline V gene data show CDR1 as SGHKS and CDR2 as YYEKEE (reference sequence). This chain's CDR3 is CASSLQANTGELFF. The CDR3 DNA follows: TGTGCCAGCAGCTTGCAAGCAAACACCGGGGAGCTGTTTTTT.

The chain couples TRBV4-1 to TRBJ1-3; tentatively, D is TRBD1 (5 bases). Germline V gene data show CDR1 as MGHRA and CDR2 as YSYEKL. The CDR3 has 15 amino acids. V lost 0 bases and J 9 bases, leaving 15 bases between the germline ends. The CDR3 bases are TGCGCCAGCAGCCAAGATGGGCAGGGAGGTAGCACCATATATTTT. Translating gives CASSQDGQGGSTIYF.

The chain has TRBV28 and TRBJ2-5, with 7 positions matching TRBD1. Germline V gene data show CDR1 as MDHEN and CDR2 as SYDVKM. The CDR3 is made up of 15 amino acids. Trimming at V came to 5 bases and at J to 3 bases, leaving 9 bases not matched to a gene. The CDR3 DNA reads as TGTGCCAGCAGTCAGAGGGGGCGTCTAGAAGAGACCCAGTACTTC. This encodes CASSQRGRLEETQYF.

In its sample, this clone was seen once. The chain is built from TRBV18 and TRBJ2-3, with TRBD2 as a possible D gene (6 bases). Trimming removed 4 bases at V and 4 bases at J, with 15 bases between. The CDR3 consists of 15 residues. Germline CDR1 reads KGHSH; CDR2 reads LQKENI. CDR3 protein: CASSQTPRGADTQYF. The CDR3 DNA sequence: TGTGCCAGCTCACAGACACCGCGGGGTGCAGATACGCAGTATTTT.

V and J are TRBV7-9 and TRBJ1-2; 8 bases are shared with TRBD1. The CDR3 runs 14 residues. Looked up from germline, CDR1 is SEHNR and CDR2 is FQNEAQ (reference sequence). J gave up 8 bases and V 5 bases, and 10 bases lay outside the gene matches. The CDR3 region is CASSPGQGAGGYTF. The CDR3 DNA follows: TGTGCCAGCAGCCCGGGGCAGGGGGCTGGAGGCTACACCTTC.